Given below is one T cell receptor beta chain in context. As processed by the authors: Reference gene primer amplification gave estimated nucleated cell counts. Profiling relied on immunoSEQ multiplex PCR, and the TCRdb table lists in-frame clones only, not all of them. V and J calls and clone size follow that table, whereas D and trimming were derived from the DNA. The sample lists 150,000 to 200,000 clones, around 85% seen once, with about 8.2% in the top ten. This entry comes from a study of blood T cell repertoires in COVID-19. Study-level information: Specimens from acute and convalescent COVID-19 originated in the United States, Italy and Spain. T cells, B-cell-depleted T cells, or PBMCs provided the cDNA or gDNA that served as material.

This sequence was found in a man aged 60 to 75 with acute or convalescent COVID-19. The specimen was peripheral blood.

CDR3 sequence reads: CASSSAYEQYF. The CDR3 DNA sequence: TGTGCCAGCAGTTCCGCCTACGAGCAGTACTTC. The chain carries TRBV12-3 or TRBV12-4 and TRBJ2-7; D is ambiguous. V lost 4 bases, J lost 2 bases, and 3 bases lay in between. The CDR3 totals 11 residues.